The present entry profiles one T cell receptor (beta chain) with its context. This entry is derived from a study of blood T cell repertoires in COVID-19. In the original processing: Estimation of nucleated cell counts relied on the amplification of reference gene primers. Sequencing was performed with immunoSEQ multiplex PCR; in TCRdb, only in-frame clones are kept and a portion is missing. The DNA gave D and trimming, while V, J and clone size come from that table. The sample holds 60,000 to 85,000 clones, around 87% seen once. The length of the CDR3 is 14 residues. V was pared by 7 bases and J by 5 bases, with 10 bases of the junction left unmatched. Germline assignment: CDR1 LNHDA and CDR2 SQIVND (reference sequence).

The specimen was peripheral blood. The chain combines TRBV19 with TRBJ1-1; TRBD1 matches at 7 bases. The sequence came from a woman older than 75 with active or convalescent COVID-19. The CDR3 is CASTRDSERTEAFF. CDR3 in DNA: TGTGCCAGTACTAGGGACAGCGAGAGGACTGAAGCTTTCTTT.